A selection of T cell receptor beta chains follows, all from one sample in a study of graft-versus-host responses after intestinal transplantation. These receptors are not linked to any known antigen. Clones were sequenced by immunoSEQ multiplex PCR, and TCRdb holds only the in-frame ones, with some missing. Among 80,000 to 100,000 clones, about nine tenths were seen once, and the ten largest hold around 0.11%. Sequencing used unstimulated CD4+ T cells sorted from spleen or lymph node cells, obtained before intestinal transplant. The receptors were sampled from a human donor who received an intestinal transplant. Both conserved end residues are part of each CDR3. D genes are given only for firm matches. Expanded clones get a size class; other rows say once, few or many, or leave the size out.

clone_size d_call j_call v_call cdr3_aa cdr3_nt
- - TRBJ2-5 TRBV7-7 CASGPRAGETQYF TGTGCTAGCGGCCCGCGGGCCGGGGAGACCCAGTACTTC
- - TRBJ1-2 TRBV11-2 CASSHNRVGYGYTF TGTGCCAGCAGCCATAACAGGGTCGGGTATGGCTACACCTTC
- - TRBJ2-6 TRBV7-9 CASSLGQAVTSGANVLTF TGTGCCAGCAGCTTAGGACAGGCGGTTACCTCTGGGGCCAACGTCCTGACTTTC
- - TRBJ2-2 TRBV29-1 CSPTGTGPPQRGLGELFF TGCAGCCCTACCGGGACAGGGCCCCCTCAGCGGGGGTTAGGGGAGCTGTTTTTT
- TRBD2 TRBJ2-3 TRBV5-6 CASSLVRAGGTDTQYF TGTGCCAGCAGCTTGGTAAGAGCGGGGGGTACAGATACGCAGTATTTT
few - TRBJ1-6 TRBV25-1 CASSEPRQFSPLHF TGTGCCAGCAGTGAACCACGACAGTTTTCACCCCTCCACTTT
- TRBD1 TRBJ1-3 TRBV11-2 CASSITGGGNTIYF TGTGCCAGCAGCATCACAGGGGGGGGAAACACCATATATTTT
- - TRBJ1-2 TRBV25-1 CASSEGHPKGDGYTF TGTGCCAGCAGTGAAGGACATCCCAAAGGGGATGGCTACACCTTC
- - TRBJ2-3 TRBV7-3 CASSFRIFSTDTQYF TGTGCCAGCAGCTTCAGGATTTTCTCCACAGATACGCAGTATTTT
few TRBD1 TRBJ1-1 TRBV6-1 CASSGTGGGHTEAFF TGTGCCAGCAGTGGGACAGGGGGGGGCCACACTGAAGCTTTCTTT
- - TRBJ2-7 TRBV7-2 CASSGRYEQYF TGTGCCAGCAGCGGGCGATACGAGCAGTACTTC
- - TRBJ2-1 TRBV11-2 CASSTQGGVVKQFF TGTGCCAGCAGCACCCAAGGGGGGGTGGTAAAGCAGTTCTTC
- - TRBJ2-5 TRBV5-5 CASSLASRAETQYF TGTGCCAGCAGCTTGGCCTCCAGGGCCGAGACCCAGTACTTC
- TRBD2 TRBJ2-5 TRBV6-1 CASSGSLAGSLETQYF TGTGCCAGCAGTGGTTCTTTAGCGGGGTCTTTGGAGACCCAGTACTTC
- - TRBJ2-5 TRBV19 CASSIGSQETQYF TGTGCCAGTAGTATTGGGAGCCAAGAGACCCAGTACTTC
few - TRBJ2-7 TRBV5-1 CASRQGFAYEQYF TGCGCCAGCAGACAGGGTTTCGCCTACGAGCAGTACTTC
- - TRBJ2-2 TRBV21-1 CASTKRGTGFTGELFF TGTGCCAGCACCAAACGCGGGACAGGGTTCACCGGGGAGCTGTTTTTT
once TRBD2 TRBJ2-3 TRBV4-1 CASSQEPYGSGVTDTQYF TGCGCCAGCAGCCAAGAACCCTATGGTAGCGGGGTTACAGATACGCAGTATTTT
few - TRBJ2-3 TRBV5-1 CASSLGASVTDTQYF TGCGCCAGCAGCTTGGGGGCTAGCGTCACAGATACGCAGTATTTT
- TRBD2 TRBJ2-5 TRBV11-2 CASSLDRGTSGGAWETQYF TGTGCCAGCAGCTTAGATCGGGGGACTAGCGGGGGGGCATGGGAGACCCAGTACTTC
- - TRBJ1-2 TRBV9 CASSVGTAKSYGYTF TGTGCCAGCAGCGTAGGGACAGCCAAATCCTATGGCTACACCTTC
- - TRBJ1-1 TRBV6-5 CASSRGALRNTEAFF TGTGCCAGCAGTCGTGGGGCCCTCAGGAACACTGAAGCTTTCTTT
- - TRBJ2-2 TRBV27 CASSLSQTNTGELFF TGTGCCAGCAGTTTATCCCAGACGAACACCGGGGAGCTGTTTTTT
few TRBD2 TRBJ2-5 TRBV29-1 CSVERGVRETQYF TGCAGCGTTGAGCGGGGGGTCCGGGAGACCCAGTACTTC
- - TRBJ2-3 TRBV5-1 CASSIGLTRGADTQYF TGCGCCAGCAGCATAGGACTCACGCGCGGTGCAGATACGCAGTATTTT
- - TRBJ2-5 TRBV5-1 CASRLGASQETQYF TGCGCCAGCAGATTGGGGGCTTCCCAAGAGACCCAGTACTTC
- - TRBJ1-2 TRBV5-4 CASSLLEDGYTF TGTGCCAGCAGCTTGTTAGAAGATGGCTACACCTTC
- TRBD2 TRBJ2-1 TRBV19 CASSFVASGGARTSYNEQFF TGTGCCAGTTCTTTTGTGGCTAGCGGGGGGGCCCGTACCTCCTACAATGAGCAGTTCTTC
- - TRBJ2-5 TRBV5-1 CASGGETQYF TGCGCCAGCGGGGGGGAGACCCAGTACTTC
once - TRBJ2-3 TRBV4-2 CASSQAGGTDTQYF TGTGCCAGCAGCCAAGCCGGGGGCACAGATACGCAGTATTTT
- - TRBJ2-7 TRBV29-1 CSVLSTEHYEQYF TGCAGCGTTTTGTCGACAGAACACTACGAGCAGTACTTC
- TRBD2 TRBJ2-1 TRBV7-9 CASGLAGVHEQFF TGTGCCAGTGGACTAGCGGGGGTGCATGAGCAGTTCTTC
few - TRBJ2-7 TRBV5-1 CASSDTSYEQYF TGCGCCAGCAGCGACACCTCCTACGAGCAGTACTTC
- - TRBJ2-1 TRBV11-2 CASRRPGASNEQFF TGTGCCAGCCGCAGACCAGGGGCCTCCAATGAGCAGTTCTTC
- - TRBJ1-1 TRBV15 CATSRETGMNTEAFF TGTGCCACCAGCAGAGAAACGGGGATGAACACTGAAGCTTTCTTT
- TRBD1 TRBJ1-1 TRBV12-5 CASGLDRGQTEAFF TGTGCTAGTGGTTTGGACAGGGGGCAGACTGAAGCTTTCTTT
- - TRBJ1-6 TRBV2 CASSRNRVTYNSPLHF TGTGCCAGCAGCCGAAATCGGGTCACCTATAATTCACCCCTCCACTTT
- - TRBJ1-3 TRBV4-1 CASSQPVGNTIYF TGCGCCAGCAGCCAACCGGTGGGAAACACCATATATTTT
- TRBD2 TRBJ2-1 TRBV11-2 CASSSAGGLQNNEQFF TGTGCCAGCAGCTCGGCGGGGGGGCTTCAAAACAATGAGCAGTTCTTC
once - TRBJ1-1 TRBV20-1 CSALNQVEAFF TGCAGTGCTCTAAACCAAGTCGAAGCTTTCTTT
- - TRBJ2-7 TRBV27 CASSVSVNSHEQYF TGTGCCAGCAGTGTTAGCGTGAACAGCCACGAGCAGTACTTC
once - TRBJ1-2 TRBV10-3 CAISARVGDGYTF TGTGCCATCAGTGCCAGGGTTGGGGATGGCTACACCTTC
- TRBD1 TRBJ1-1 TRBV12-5 CASGLSGTAKAFF TGTGCTAGTGGTTTGTCCGGGACAGCCAAAGCTTTCTTT
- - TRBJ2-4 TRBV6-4 CASSDSLVSHIQYF TGTGCCAGCAGTGACTCCCTAGTGTCGCACATTCAGTACTTC
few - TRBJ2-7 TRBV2 CASCQGSYEQYF TGTGCCAGCTGCCAGGGATCCTACGAGCAGTACTTC
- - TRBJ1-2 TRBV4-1 CASSQDWRGLDGYTF TGCGCCAGCAGCCAAGATTGGAGGGGCTTGGATGGCTACACCTTC
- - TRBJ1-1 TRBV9 CASSPDLNTEAFF TGTGCCAGCAGCCCCGACTTGAACACTGAAGCTTTCTTT
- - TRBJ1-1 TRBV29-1 CSVVFPNTEAFF TGCAGCGTTGTCTTTCCGAACACTGAAGCTTTCTTT
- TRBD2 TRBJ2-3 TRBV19 CASSPGDSGGARSHTQYF TGTGCCAGTAGTCCCGGGGATAGCGGGGGGGCACGGTCGCATACGCAGTATTTT
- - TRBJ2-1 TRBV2 CASSAYNEQFF TGTGCCAGCAGTGCTTACAATGAGCAGTTCTTC